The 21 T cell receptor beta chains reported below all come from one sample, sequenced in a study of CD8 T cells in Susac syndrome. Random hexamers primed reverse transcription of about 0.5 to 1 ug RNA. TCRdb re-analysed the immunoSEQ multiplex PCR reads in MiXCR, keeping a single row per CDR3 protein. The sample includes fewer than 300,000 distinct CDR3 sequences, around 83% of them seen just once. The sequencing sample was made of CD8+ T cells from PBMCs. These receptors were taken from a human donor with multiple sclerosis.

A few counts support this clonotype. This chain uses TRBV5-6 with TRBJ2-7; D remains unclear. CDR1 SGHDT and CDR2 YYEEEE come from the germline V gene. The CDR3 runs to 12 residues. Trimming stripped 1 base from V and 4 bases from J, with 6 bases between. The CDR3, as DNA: TGTGCCAGCAGCTTGTTTTCTTACGAGCAGTACTTC. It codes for CASSLFSYEQYF.

The DNA for the CDR3 is TGTGCCAGCAGTTACCGACGACTAGCGGGAACCGATGAGCAGTTCTTC. This codes for CASSYRRLAGTDEQFF. This chain uses TRBV6-5 with TRBJ2-1; 11 bases map to TRBD2. CDR1 MNHEY and CDR2 SVGAGI come from the germline V gene. Trimming took 2 bases from V and 8 from J; bases not matched to a gene: 8. The CDR3 consists of 16 residues.

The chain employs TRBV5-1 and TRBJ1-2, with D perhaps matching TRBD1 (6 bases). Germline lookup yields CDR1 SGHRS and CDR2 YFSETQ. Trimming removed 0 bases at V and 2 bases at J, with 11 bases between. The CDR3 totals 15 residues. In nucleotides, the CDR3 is TGCGCCAGCAGCTTGGGGGTCCAGGGGAACTATGGCTACACCTTC. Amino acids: CASSLGVQGNYGYTF.

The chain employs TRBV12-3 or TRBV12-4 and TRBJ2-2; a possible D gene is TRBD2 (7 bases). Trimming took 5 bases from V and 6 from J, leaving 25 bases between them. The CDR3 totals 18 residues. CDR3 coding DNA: TGTGCCAGCAGTGGAGGGGGGGGACTGGGGGTCCACCCCGGGGAGCTGTTTTTT. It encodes CASSGGGGLGVHPGELFF.

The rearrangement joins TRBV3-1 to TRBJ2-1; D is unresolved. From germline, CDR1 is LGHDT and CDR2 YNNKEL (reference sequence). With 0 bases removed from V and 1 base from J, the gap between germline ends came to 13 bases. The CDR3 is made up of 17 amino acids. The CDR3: CASSQDVVVLSYNEQFF. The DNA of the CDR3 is TGTGCCAGCAGCCAAGATGTGGTTGTGCTGTCCTACAATGAGCAGTTCTTC.

The CDR3 DNA sequence: TGTGCCAGCAGCTTAGCGCCACGGTCGACAGTTCACGAGCAGTACTTC. Encoded protein: CASSLAPRSTVHEQYF. The V call is TRBV11-1, the J call TRBJ2-7, with D possibly matching TRBD1 (5 bases). Trimming left V 0 bases short and J 5 bases short, with 17 bases between. CDR3 size: 16 residues. Germline assignment: CDR1 SGHAT and CDR2 FQDESV (reference sequence).

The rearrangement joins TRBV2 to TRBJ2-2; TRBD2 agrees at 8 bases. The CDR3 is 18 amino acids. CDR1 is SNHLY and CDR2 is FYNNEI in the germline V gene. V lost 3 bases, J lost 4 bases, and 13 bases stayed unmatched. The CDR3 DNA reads TGTGCCAGCAGTGATCCCAGCGGGAGCCGATCGGGCACCGGGGAGCTGTTTTTT. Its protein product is CASSDPSGSRSGTGELFF.

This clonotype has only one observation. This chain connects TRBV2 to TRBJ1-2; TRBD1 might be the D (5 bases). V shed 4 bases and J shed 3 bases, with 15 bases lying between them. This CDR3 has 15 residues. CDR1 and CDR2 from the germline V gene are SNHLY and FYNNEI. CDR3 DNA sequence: TGTGCCAGCAGTGTCCTGCAGGGTAGGGACTATGGCTACACCTTC. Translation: CASSVLQGRDYGYTF.

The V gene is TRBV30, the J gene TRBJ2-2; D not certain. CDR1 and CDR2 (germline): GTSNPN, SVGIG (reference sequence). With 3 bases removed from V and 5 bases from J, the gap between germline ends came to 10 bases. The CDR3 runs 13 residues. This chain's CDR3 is CAWRDLGTGELFF. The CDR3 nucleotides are TGTGCCTGGAGGGATTTAGGGACCGGGGAGCTGTTTTTT.

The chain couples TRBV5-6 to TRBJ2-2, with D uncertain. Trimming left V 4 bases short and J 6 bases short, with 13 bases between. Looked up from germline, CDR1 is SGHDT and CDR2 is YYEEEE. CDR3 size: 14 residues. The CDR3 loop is CASSPPMIPGELFF. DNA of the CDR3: TGTGCCAGCAGCCCCCCCATGATCCCCGGGGAGCTGTTTTTT. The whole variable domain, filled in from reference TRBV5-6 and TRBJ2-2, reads DAGVTQSPTHLIKTRGQQVTLRCSPKSGHDTVSWYQQALGQGPQFIFQYYEEEERQRGNFPDRFSGHQFPNYSSELNVNALLLGDSALYLCASSPPMIPGELFFGEGSRLTVL.

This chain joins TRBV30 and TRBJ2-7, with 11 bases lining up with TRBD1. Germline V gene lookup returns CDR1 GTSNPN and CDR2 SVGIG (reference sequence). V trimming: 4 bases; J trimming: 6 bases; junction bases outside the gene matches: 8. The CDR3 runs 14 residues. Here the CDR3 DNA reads TGTGCCTGGAACCTACAGGACAGGGGGCGCGAGCAGTACTTC. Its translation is CAWNLQDRGREQYF.

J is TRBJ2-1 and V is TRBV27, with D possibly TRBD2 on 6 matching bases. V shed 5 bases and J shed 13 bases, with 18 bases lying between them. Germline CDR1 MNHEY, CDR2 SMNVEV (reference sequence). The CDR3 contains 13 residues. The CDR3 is CASSPLSTRGQFF. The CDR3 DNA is TGTGCCAGCAGTCCCCTCTCGACTAGGGGCCAGTTCTTC.

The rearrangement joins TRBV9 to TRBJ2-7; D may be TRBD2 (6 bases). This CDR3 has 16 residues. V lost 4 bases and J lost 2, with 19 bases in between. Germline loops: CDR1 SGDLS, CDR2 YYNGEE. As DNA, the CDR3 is TGTGCCAGCAGCTCCCCTGGTGGAGCGGGCGCCTACGAGCAGTACTTC. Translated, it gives CASSSPGGAGAYEQYF.

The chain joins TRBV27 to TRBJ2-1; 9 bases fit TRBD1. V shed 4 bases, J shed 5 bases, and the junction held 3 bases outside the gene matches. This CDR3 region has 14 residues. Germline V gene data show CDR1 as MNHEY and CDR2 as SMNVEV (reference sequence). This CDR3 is CASSYRGHHNEQFF. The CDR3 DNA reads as TGTGCCAGCAGTTACAGGGGGCATCACAATGAGCAGTTCTTC.

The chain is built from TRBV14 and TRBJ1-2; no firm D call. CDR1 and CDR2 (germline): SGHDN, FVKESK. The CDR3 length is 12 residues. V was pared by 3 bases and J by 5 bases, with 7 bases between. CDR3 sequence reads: CASSHGVYGYTF. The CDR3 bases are TGTGCCAGCAGCCACGGGGTTTATGGCTACACCTTC.

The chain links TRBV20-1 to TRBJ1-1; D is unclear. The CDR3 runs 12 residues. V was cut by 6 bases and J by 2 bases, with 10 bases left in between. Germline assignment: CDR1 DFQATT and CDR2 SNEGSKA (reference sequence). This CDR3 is CSASTKNTEAFF. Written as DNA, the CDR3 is TGCAGTGCCAGTACCAAAAACACTGAAGCTTTCTTT.

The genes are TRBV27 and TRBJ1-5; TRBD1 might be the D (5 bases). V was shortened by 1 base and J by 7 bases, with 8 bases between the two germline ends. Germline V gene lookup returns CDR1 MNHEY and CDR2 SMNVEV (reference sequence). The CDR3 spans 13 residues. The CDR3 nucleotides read TGTGCCAGCAGTTTATTTCAGGGACAGCCCCAGCATTTT. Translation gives CASSLFQGQPQHF.

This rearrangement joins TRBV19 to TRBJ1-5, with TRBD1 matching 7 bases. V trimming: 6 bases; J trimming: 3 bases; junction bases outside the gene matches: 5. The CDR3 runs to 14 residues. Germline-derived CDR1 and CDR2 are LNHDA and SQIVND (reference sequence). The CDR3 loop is CASRRDRDNQPQHF. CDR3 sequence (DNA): TGTGCCAGTAGGCGAGACAGGGACAATCAGCCCCAGCATTTT.

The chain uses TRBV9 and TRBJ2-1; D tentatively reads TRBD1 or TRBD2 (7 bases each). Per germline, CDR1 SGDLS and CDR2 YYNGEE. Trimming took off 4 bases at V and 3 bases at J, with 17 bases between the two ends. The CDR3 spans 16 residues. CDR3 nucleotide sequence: TGTGCCAGCAGCCTAAGGGGGGGACAGCTCTACAATGAGCAGTTCTTC. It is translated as CASSLRGGQLYNEQFF.

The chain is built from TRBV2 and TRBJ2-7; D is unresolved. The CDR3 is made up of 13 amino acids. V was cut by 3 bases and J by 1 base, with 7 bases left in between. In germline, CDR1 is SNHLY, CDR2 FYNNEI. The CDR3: CASSEAESYEQYF. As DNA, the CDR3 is TGTGCCAGCAGTGAGGCAGAATCCTACGAGCAGTACTTC.

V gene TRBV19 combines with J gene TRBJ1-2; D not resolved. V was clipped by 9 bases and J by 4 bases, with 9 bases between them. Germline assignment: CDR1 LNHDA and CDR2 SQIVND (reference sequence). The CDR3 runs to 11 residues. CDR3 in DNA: TGTGCCAGCTTTAAAGGCTATGGCTACACCTTC. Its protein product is CASFKGYGYTF.